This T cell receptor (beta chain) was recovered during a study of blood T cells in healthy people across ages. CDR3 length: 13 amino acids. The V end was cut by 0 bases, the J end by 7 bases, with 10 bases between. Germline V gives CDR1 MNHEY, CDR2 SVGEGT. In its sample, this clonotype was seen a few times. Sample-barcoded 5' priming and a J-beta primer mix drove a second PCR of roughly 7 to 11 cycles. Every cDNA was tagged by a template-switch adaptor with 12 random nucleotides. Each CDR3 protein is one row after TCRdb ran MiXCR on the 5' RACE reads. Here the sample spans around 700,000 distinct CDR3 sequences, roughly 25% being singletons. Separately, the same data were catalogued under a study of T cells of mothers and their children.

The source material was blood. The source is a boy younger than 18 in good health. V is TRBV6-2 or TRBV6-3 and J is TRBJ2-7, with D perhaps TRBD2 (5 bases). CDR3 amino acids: CASSYSSVEEQYF. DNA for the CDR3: TGTGCCAGCAGTTACTCTAGCGTGGAGGAGCAGTACTTC.